This passage covers 9 T cell receptor beta chains from one sample sequenced in a study of OX40 agonist ivuxolimab in advanced cancers. Some clones are missing from TCRdb's copy, which holds only in-frame ones; the method was immunoSEQ multiplex PCR. The sample holds 65,000 to 85,000 clones; about 91% are singletons and the top ten take roughly 0.59%. The sequences come from CD4+ or CD8+ T cells sorted from blood, collected in a trial of the OX40 agonist ivuxolimab. The receptors come from an adult with an advanced solid tumor such as melanoma, head and neck, liver or kidney cancer.

The chain links TRBV9 to TRBJ1-3, with D perhaps TRBD1 (6 bases). Germline lookup yields CDR1 SGDLS and CDR2 YYNGEE. This CDR3 contains 17 residues. V gave up 6 bases and J gave up 3 bases, with 22 bases separating them. CDR3 in DNA: TGTGCCAGCACCCTGGGGGGCGACAGCCTTCTTGGAAACACCATATATTTT. Its translation is CASTLGGDSLLGNTIYF.

This rearrangement joins TRBV11-2 to TRBJ1-2; possible D gene TRBD1, 6 bases. The V gene's germline CDR1 is SGHAT and CDR2 FQNNGV. The V and J ends lost 1 base and 7 bases respectively, with 16 bases between them. CDR3 length: 15 residues. The CDR3 protein is CASSLASGVGTGYTF. CDR3 coding DNA: TGTGCCAGCAGCTTAGCCTCAGGGGTGGGGACTGGCTACACCTTC.

The count of this clone is one. The chain is built from TRBV30 and TRBJ2-2, with TRBD2 matching 8 bases. Unmatched junction bases numbered 9, after V lost 8 bases and J lost 7 bases. This CDR3 region has 13 residues. The germline CDR1 and CDR2 sequences are GTSNPN and SVGIG (reference sequence). DNA for the CDR3: TGTGCCCCGGCTCGGGGGGGGTTCGGGGAGCTGTTTTTT. Amino acid sequence: CAPARGGFGELFF.

The chain has TRBV18 and TRBJ1-1; a possible D gene is TRBD1 (5 bases). This CDR3 spans 16 amino acids. Trimming removed 3 bases from V and 4 bases from J, with 18 bases in between. Germline V gives CDR1 KGHSH, CDR2 LQKENI. CDR3 sequence (DNA): TGTGCCAGCTCACCTTTTTCAGGGCGCGGGAGCACTGAAGCTTTCTTT. It is translated as CASSPFSGRGSTEAFF.

This chain connects TRBV2 to TRBJ2-1; D might be TRBD1 (6 bases). The germline gives CDR1 SNHLY, CDR2 FYNNEI. Deletions cut 9 bases from V and 4 bases from J, with 13 bases between. CDR3 length: 13 amino acids. The CDR3 nucleotides are TGTGCCAGTGACCTTAGGGGGTACAATGAGCAGTTCTTC. It codes for CASDLRGYNEQFF.

The genes are TRBV5-1 and TRBJ2-3; D may be TRBD1 (5 bases). The CDR3 covers 15 residues. V was pared by 2 bases and J by 5 bases, with 15 bases between. The germline CDR1 and CDR2 sequences are SGHRS and YFSETQ. The CDR3 DNA is TGCGCCAGCAGCTTAAGACAGTCGATGGGAGATACGCAGTATTTT. Encoded protein: CASSLRQSMGDTQYF. Full variable domain (missing parts from reference TRBV5-1 and TRBJ2-3): KAGVTQTPRYLIKTRGQQVTLSCSPISGHRSVSWYQQTPGQGLQFLFEYFSETQRNKGNFPGRFSGRQFSNSRSEMNVSTLELGDSALYLCASSLRQSMGDTQYFGPGTRLTVL.

This chain connects TRBV7-2 to TRBJ2-4; D remains unclear. V lost 5 bases to trimming and J lost 6 bases, with 8 bases between them. The CDR3 has 12 residues. Germline V gene data show CDR1 as SGHTA and CDR2 as FQGNSA. In nucleotides, the CDR3 is TGTGCCAGCAGCGTAAACAGAAACATTCAGTACTTC. It yields the protein CASSVNRNIQYF.

The V call is TRBV5-1, the J call TRBJ2-2; 10 bases map to TRBD1. J gave up 6 bases and V 4 bases, and 9 bases lay outside the gene matches. The CDR3 covers 16 residues. Per germline, CDR1 SGHRS and CDR2 YFSETQ. This chain's CDR3 is CASSPNTGQGAGELFF. The CDR3 coding sequence is TGCGCCAGCAGCCCGAATACAGGACAGGGGGCCGGGGAGCTGTTTTTT.

The V call is TRBV14, the J call TRBJ2-5; the D gene is possibly TRBD2 (7 bases). V lost 2 bases, J lost 5 bases, and 15 bases lay in between. This CDR3 spans 15 amino acids. Germline V gene lookup returns CDR1 SGHDN and CDR2 FVKESK. The CDR3 sequence: CASSQKRGRGETQYF. CDR3 in DNA: TGTGCCAGCAGCCAAAAGCGGGGCAGGGGTGAGACCCAGTACTTC.